This T cell receptor (beta chain) comes out of a study of cytomegalovirus exposure and HLA in healthy donors. This PCR relied on a set of 60 Vbeta primers and 13 Jbeta primers. Assay used: immunoSEQ multiplex PCR; TCRdb lists only in-frame clones, some missing. The sample has about 220,000 clones; roughly 82% are singletons. The CDR3 extends over 15 amino acids. Germline V lookup: CDR1 GTSNPN, CDR2 SVGIG (reference sequence). V shed 0 bases and J shed 5 bases, with 16 bases lying between them. Healthy bone marrow donors formed the donor group. The chain employs TRBV30 and TRBJ1-2; D possibly corresponds to TRBD1 (6 bases). The clonotype was recovered from a middle-aged man in good health and CMV-seropositive. The material sequenced was PBMCs. CDR3 amino acids: CAWSVIRGRAYGYTF. The CDR3 region has the DNA TGTGCCTGGAGTGTAATCAGGGGCAGGGCTTATGGCTACACCTTC.